The T cell receptor beta chain under discussion was sequenced for a study of blood T cell repertoires in COVID-19. At the level of the study: COVID-19 samples, acute and convalescent, were from the United States, Italy and Spain. T cells, B-cell-depleted T cells, or PBMCs provided the cDNA or gDNA that served as material.

This clone was observed a single time. Germline V CDR1 and CDR2: SGHTA, FQGNSA. This CDR3 has 17 amino acids. Germline trimming cut 5 bases from V and 6 bases from J; bases unmatched to any gene: 16. Per the original methods: Researchers report that nucleated cell counts were estimated from reference gene primer amplification. Sequencing was performed with immunoSEQ multiplex PCR; in TCRdb, only in-frame clones are kept and a portion is missing. V and J calls and clone size come straight from that table; D and trimming were deduced from the DNA. The table lists fewer than 70,000 clones, more than 85% of them singletons.

This sequence originates from a man in his fifties or sixties with active COVID-19. V and J are TRBV7-2 and TRBJ2-4, with 7 bases lining up with TRBD2. Sequenced input: peripheral blood. The CDR3: CASSRGGGAGFGNIQYF. The CDR3 DNA is TGTGCCAGCAGCCGCGGGGGAGGGGCCGGATTCGGAAACATTCAGTACTTC.